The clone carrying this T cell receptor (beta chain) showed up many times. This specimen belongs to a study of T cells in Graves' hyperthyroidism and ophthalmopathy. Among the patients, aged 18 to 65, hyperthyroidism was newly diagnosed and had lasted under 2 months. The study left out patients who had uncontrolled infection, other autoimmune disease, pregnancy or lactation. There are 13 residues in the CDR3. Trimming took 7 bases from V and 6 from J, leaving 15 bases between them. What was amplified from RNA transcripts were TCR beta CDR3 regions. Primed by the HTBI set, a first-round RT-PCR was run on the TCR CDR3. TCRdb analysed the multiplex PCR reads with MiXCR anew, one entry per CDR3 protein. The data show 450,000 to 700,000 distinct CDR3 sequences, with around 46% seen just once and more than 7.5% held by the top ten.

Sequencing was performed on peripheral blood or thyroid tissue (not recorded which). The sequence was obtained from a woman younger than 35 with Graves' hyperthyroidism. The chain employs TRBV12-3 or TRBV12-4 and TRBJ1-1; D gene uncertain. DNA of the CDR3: TGTGCCAGCACTCCGAGGAGGGCGGCTGAAGCTTTCTTT. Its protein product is CASTPRRAAEAFF.